The 25 T cell receptor beta chains listed next were all sequenced from one sample in a study of blood T cell repertoires in COVID-19. The table came from immunoSEQ multiplex PCR; TCRdb's copy has only in-frame clones and leaves some out. The sample has 150,000 to 200,000 clones; more than 85% are singletons. Sequenced input: peripheral blood. All receptors derive from a man aged 18-30 years with acute or convalescent COVID-19.

The chain recombines TRBV18 with TRBJ1-1; D unclear. Trimming took off 3 bases at V and 5 bases at J, with 10 bases between the two ends. Germline V CDR1 and CDR2: KGHSH, LQKENI. The CDR3 extends over 13 amino acids. The CDR3, as DNA: TGTGCCAGCTCACCCATTGAGGAGACTGAAGCTTTCTTT. Protein product: CASSPIEETEAFF.

This sequence joins TRBV6-5 and TRBJ1-1, with TRBD1 matching 7 bases. Germline assignment: CDR1 MNHEY and CDR2 SVGAGI. Trimming took 10 bases from V and 1 from J; bases not matched to a gene: 12. CDR3 length: 15 residues. The chain's CDR3 is CATHPRQGWNTEAFF. DNA of the CDR3: TGTGCCACACACCCTCGACAGGGCTGGAACACTGAAGCTTTCTTT.

The CDR3 nucleotides read TGTGCCAGCAGCCAGGGAATTAGGACCGACTTCTCTGGGGCCAACGTCCTGACTTTC. Protein: CASSQGIRTDFSGANVLTF. The V call is TRBV7-9, the J call TRBJ2-6; TRBD1 might be the D (5 bases). The CDR3 runs 19 residues. Per the germline V gene, CDR1 is SEHNR and CDR2 is FQNEAQ (reference sequence). The V end was cut by 5 bases, the J end by 0 bases, with 20 bases between.

The chain couples TRBV29-1 to TRBJ1-1, with TRBD1 as a possible D gene (6 bases). V was clipped by 2 bases and J by 0 bases, with 10 bases between them. Looked up from germline, CDR1 is SQVTM and CDR2 is ANQGSEA. This CDR3 contains 14 residues. The CDR3 loop reads CSVESAGVNTEAFF. The CDR3 DNA follows: TGCAGCGTTGAATCGGCAGGGGTGAACACTGAAGCTTTCTTT.

This clone has just one count. This rearrangement joins TRBV5-6 to TRBJ2-2, with a tentative D call TRBD1 (6 bases). Per germline, CDR1 SGHDT and CDR2 YYEEEE. The V gene lost 6 bases and the J gene lost 3 bases, with 12 bases spanning the gap. The CDR3 sequence is 14 residues long. Here the CDR3 reads CASTLAGDTGELFF. CDR3 DNA: TGTGCCAGCACTCTAGCAGGGGACACCGGGGAGCTGTTTTTT.

This chain connects TRBV11-3 to TRBJ2-1, with D possibly TRBD2 on 7 matching bases. The CDR3 totals 17 residues. V gave up 1 base and J gave up 6 bases, with 19 bases separating them. Germline assignment: CDR1 SGHNT and CDR2 YENEEA. CDR3 amino acids: CASSLVGGLGDTNEQFF. The CDR3 DNA sequence: TGTGCCAGCAGCTTAGTGGGGGGGCTTGGGGACACCAATGAGCAGTTCTTC.

V and J are TRBV21-1 and TRBJ1-1; the table assigns TRBD1, which was not confirmed against the DNA. TRBV21-1 is a documented pseudogene. This CDR3 contains 18 residues. The CDR3 loop reads CASSKDLRRGQGPTEAFF. The CDR3 DNA reads TGTGCCAGCAGCAAAGATCTGCGACGGGGACAGGGGCCCACTGAAGCTTTCTTT.

This rearrangement joins TRBV7-2 to TRBJ2-1; D might be TRBD1 (5 bases). The germline V and J ends were trimmed by 2 bases and 0 bases, with 11 bases remaining between them. Germline V CDR1 and CDR2: SGHTA, FQGNSA. CDR3 length: 16 amino acids. CDR3: CASSLPRANSYNEQFF. CDR3 coding DNA: TGTGCCAGCAGCTTACCCAGGGCTAACTCCTACAATGAGCAGTTCTTC.

The chain couples TRBV5-8 to TRBJ1-5; 9 bases agree with TRBD1. The CDR3 has 15 amino acids. Looked up from germline, CDR1 is SGHTS and CDR2 is YDEGEE. Germline trimming cut 4 bases from V and 5 bases from J; bases unmatched to any gene: 7. Here the CDR3 DNA reads TGTGCCAGCAGCGCCTGGACAGGGGAACATCAGCCCCAGCATTTT. This translates into CASSAWTGEHQPQHF.

The rearrangement uses TRBV7-9 and TRBJ1-2; the match to TRBD1 covers 7 bases. The CDR3 has 16 amino acids. V gave up 1 base and J gave up 0 bases; unmatched junction bases: 5. Looked up from germline, CDR1 is SEHNR and CDR2 is FQNEAQ (reference sequence). The CDR3 here is CASSLDPGTANYGYTF. CDR3 nucleotide sequence: TGTGCCAGCAGCTTAGACCCCGGGACAGCTAACTATGGCTACACCTTC.

The chain uses TRBV6-1 and TRBJ1-4; D is unclear. The CDR3 loop spans 16 amino acids. Germline V gene lookup returns CDR1 MNHNS and CDR2 SASEGT. Trimming stripped 2 bases from V and 8 bases from J, with 18 bases between. In DNA form, the CDR3 reads TGTGCCAGCAGTGAATGGTGGGCCAGTACCCCCGAAAAACTGTTTTTT. Protein product: CASSEWWASTPEKLFF.

The chain couples TRBV4-2 to TRBJ1-1; the match to TRBD1 covers 7 bases. The V segment lost 4 bases and the J segment 1 base; nucleotides outside the gene matches: 6. In germline, CDR1 is LGHNA, CDR2 YNFKEQ. This CDR3 contains 15 residues. CDR3 sequence: CASSPDTGENTEAFF. The DNA of the CDR3 is TGTGCCAGCAGCCCTGATACAGGGGAGAACACTGAAGCTTTCTTT.

V and J are TRBV1 and TRBJ1-1; the D call of TRBD1 is as the table states it, not checked on the DNA. TRBV1 is described as a pseudogene. CDR3 length equals 16 residues. In nucleotides, the CDR3 is TGCACCAGCACCCGATCCAAGACAGGGGGAAACACTGAAGCTTTCTTT. Amino acids: CTSTRSKTGGNTEAFF.

The rearrangement joins TRBV9 to TRBJ1-2, with no clear D. This CDR3 contains 13 residues. Germline CDR1 and CDR2: SGDLS and YYNGEE. Trimming took off 0 bases at V and 7 bases at J, with 10 bases between the two ends. CDR3 residues: CASSVGEGSGYTF. The CDR3 nucleotides read TGTGCCAGCAGCGTAGGGGAGGGTTCTGGCTACACCTTC.

The V gene is TRBV5-1, the J gene TRBJ1-6; D gene uncertain. Trimming shortened V by 7 bases and J by 9 bases, and 5 bases separated the two germline ends. CDR3 length: 10 amino acids. CDR1 is SGHRS, CDR2 YFSETQ, per germline. The DNA of the CDR3 is TGCGCCAGCCGGGGTTCACCCCTCCACTTT. Its translation is CASRGSPLHF.

The chain has TRBV5-1 and TRBJ2-3, with D maybe TRBD1 (6 bases). The CDR3 runs 15 residues. The V gene lost 0 bases and the J gene lost 3 bases, with 11 bases spanning the gap. Germline CDR1 and CDR2: SGHRS and YFSETQ. CDR3 sequence reads: CASSLGVRGTDTQYF. Here the CDR3 DNA reads TGCGCCAGCAGCTTGGGGGTCAGGGGAACAGATACGCAGTATTTT.

This rearrangement joins TRBV27 to TRBJ1-2; a possible D gene is TRBD1 (5 bases). Germline CDR1 and CDR2: MNHEY and SMNVEV (reference sequence). V lost 2 bases, J lost 5 bases, and 15 bases lay in between. The CDR3 has 15 amino acids. In DNA form, the CDR3 reads TGTGCCAGCAGTTTAGAGGCAGGGATTGCATATGGCTACACCTTC. This translates into CASSLEAGIAYGYTF.

Only a few counts were recorded for this clone. The CDR3 bases are TGTGCCAGCAGTCCCACTAGCGGGGGGCGCAATGAGCAGTTCTTC. Translation: CASSPTSGGRNEQFF. The genes are TRBV6-4 and TRBJ2-1; 12 bases match TRBD2. The J segment lost 6 bases and the V segment lost 5 bases, leaving 5 bases of the junction unmatched. Germline CDR1 reads MRHNA; CDR2 reads SNTAGT. The CDR3 runs to 15 residues.

The chain combines TRBV12-3 or TRBV12-4 with TRBJ2-3; no firm D call. Trimming removed 3 bases from V and 2 bases from J, with 6 bases in between. The CDR3 contains 13 residues. The CDR3 DNA follows: TGTGCCAGCAGTTTCGGTTTCACAGATACGCAGTATTTT. It translates to CASSFGFTDTQYF.

This chain uses TRBV19 with TRBJ2-5; 8 positions match TRBD1. This CDR3 has 14 residues. The V gene's germline CDR1 is LNHDA and CDR2 SQIVND (reference sequence). V dropped 3 bases and J dropped 4; count of bases not matched to a gene: 4. CDR3 sequence reads: CASSISGGRETQYF. In DNA form, the CDR3 reads TGTGCCAGTAGTATTTCAGGGGGCCGAGAGACCCAGTACTTC.

The V and J genes are TRBV9 and TRBJ2-7; perhaps TRBD1 as D (6 bases). CDR3 size: 14 residues. Germline assignment: CDR1 SGDLS and CDR2 YYNGEE. Trimming took off 1 base at V and 5 bases at J, with 13 bases between the two ends. CDR3 protein: CASSVSPRQDEQYF. Written as DNA, the CDR3 is TGTGCCAGCAGCGTAAGCCCTCGACAGGACGAGCAGTACTTC.

J is TRBJ1-5 and V is TRBV5-6; 7 bases match TRBD1. Unmatched junction bases numbered 10, after V lost 4 bases and J lost 3 bases. The CDR3 extends over 16 amino acids. Germline assignment: CDR1 SGHDT and CDR2 YYEEEE. CDR3 nucleotide sequence: TGTGCCAGCAGCGAAGGGGGACAGCACATCAATCAGCCCCAGCATTTT. This sequence encodes CASSEGGQHINQPQHF.

The genes are TRBV7-6 and TRBJ2-7; 10 positions agree with TRBD1. Germline CDR1 reads SGHVS; CDR2 reads FNYEAQ. Trimming removed 5 bases from V and 0 bases from J; junction bases left unmatched: 4. CDR3 length: 15 residues. CDR3 bases: TGTGCCAGCAGCCAGGGACAGGGGTTCTCCTACGAGCAGTACGTC. The encoded protein is CASSQGQGFSYEQYV.

The chain combines TRBV30 with TRBJ2-7; a weak D match, TRBD2 (5 bases). CDR1 is GTSNPN and CDR2 is SVGIG in the germline V gene (reference sequence). The length of the CDR3 is 13 residues. The V end lost 2 bases, the J end lost 2 bases, and 10 bases lay between the germline ends. CDR3 sequence reads: CAWSKDSTYEQYF. DNA of the CDR3: TGTGCCTGGAGTAAGGACTCGACCTACGAGCAGTACTTC.

In the case of this clone: Additional DNA sequences in this sample encode the identical CDR3. The chain has TRBV29-1 and TRBJ1-2; D ambiguous. Germline CDR1 is SQVTM and CDR2 is ANQGSEA. Trimming removed 3 bases at V and 2 bases at J, with 7 bases between. The CDR3 spans 12 residues. The CDR3: CSVEAGNYGYTF. DNA for the CDR3: TGCAGCGTTGAGGCCGGGAACTATGGCTACACCTTC.